The 22 T cell receptor beta chains presented below share a single source sample, sequenced in a study of T cells in Graves' hyperthyroidism and ophthalmopathy. From RNA transcripts, TCR beta CDR3 regions were amplified. First-round RT-PCR with HTBI primers amplified the TCR CDR3 region. TCRdb reprocessed the multiplex PCR reads via MiXCR and lists one record per CDR3 protein. Among 400,000 to 550,000 distinct CDR3 sequences listed, approximately 24% were seen once. Sequenced input: blood. The receptors shown here come from a woman under 40 with Graves' ophthalmopathy.

This clonotype was seen a handful of times. The chain uses TRBV30 and TRBJ1-5; no clear D gene. The ends were cut back, 1 base at V and 0 bases at J, with 10 bases in the middle. This CDR3 comprises 15 residues. Germline-derived CDR1 and CDR2 are GTSNPN and SVGIG (reference sequence). The CDR3: CAWSAPVPSNQPQHF. Here the CDR3 DNA reads TGTGCCTGGAGTGCGCCAGTCCCTAGCAATCAGCCCCAGCATTTT.

This clonotype was counted at least ten times. For the CDR3, the DNA is TGTGCCAGCAGCCTCGGACAGGGCTGGGGAAACACCATATATTTT. This translates into CASSLGQGWGNTIYF. V and J are TRBV6-1 and TRBJ1-3; 8 nucleotides agree with TRBD1. Unmatched junction bases numbered 8, after V lost 6 bases and J lost 4 bases. Germline V lookup: CDR1 MNHNS, CDR2 SASEGT. The CDR3 contains 15 residues.

A word on this clonotype: With a much larger clone just one base away, this may be a read error. The chain is built from TRBV27 and TRBJ1-2; TRBD1 might be the D (6 bases). Germline V gene sequence: CDR1 MNHEY, CDR2 SMNVEV (reference sequence). CDR3 length equals 13 residues. CDR3 loop: CASSSSQGRGYAF. CDR3 nucleotides: TGTGCCAGCAGTTCCTCACAGGGACGGGGCTACGCCTTC.

This clonotype was seen repeatedly, ten times or more. J is TRBJ1-2 and V is TRBV29-1; TRBD1 aligns across 9 bases. Germline lookup yields CDR1 SQVTM and CDR2 ANQGSEA. This CDR3 is built from 15 residues. J was trimmed by 3 bases and V by 0 bases; bases with no gene match: 5. CDR3 coding DNA: TGCAGCGTTGAAGACATCCGGGACAGGGACTATGGCTACACCTTC. Translation gives CSVEDIRDRDYGYTF.

In its sample, this clonotype was seen many times. The chain couples TRBV7-2 to TRBJ1-3; D uncertain. Trimming pared 0 bases from V and 0 bases from J, leaving 6 bases between. CDR3 length equals 15 residues. Germline lookup yields CDR1 SGHTA and CDR2 FQGNSA. The CDR3 DNA is TGTGCCAGCAGCTTAGCGCCAGTCTCTGGAAACACCATATATTTT. This sequence encodes CASSLAPVSGNTIYF.

Many counts were recorded for this clonotype. Written as DNA, the CDR3 is TGTGCCAGCAGTCTACAGGGCCCCGGAAACACCATATATTTT. Its translation is CASSLQGPGNTIYF. The V call is TRBV27, the J call TRBJ1-3; maybe TRBD1 (6 bases). The CDR3 totals 14 residues. Trimming stripped 5 bases from V and 4 bases from J, with 12 bases between. In germline, CDR1 is MNHEY, CDR2 SMNVEV (reference sequence).

This chain connects TRBV6-2 or TRBV6-3 to TRBJ1-3, with D tentatively TRBD1 (6 bases). The CDR3 is made up of 19 amino acids. V was pared by 5 bases and J by 0 bases, with 23 bases between. Germline V gene lookup returns CDR1 MNHEY and CDR2 SVGEGT. CDR3 nucleotide sequence: TGTGCCAGCAGTCCTCTCGGCAGGGGATCTTCGAGCTCTGGAAACACCATATATTTT. Translating gives CASSPLGRGSSSSGNTIYF.

To note about this clonotype: This sequence may be a read error, since a much larger clone differs from it by one base. The CDR3 does not close with the conserved phenylalanine or tryptophan, likely indicating a read error. The rearrangement joins TRBV2 to TRBJ1-5; TRBD1 aligns across 8 bases. Germline CDR1 reads SNHLY; CDR2 reads FYNNEI. This CDR3 is 14 amino acids long. Germline trimming cut 3 bases from V and 6 bases from J; bases unmatched to any gene: 4. Here the CDR3 reads CASSEQQGGQPQHC. Written as DNA, the CDR3 is TGTGCCAGCAGTGAGCAACAGGGGGGTCAGCCCCAGCATTGT.

The table lists this clonotype with a few counts. The V gene is TRBV11-2, the J gene TRBJ1-1; no clear D. The CDR3 has 15 amino acids. Looked up from germline, CDR1 is SGHAT and CDR2 is FQNNGV. With 4 bases removed from V and 3 bases from J, the gap between germline ends came to 15 bases. CDR3 nucleotide sequence: TGTGCCAGCAGCTCATACCAAGGGTGGGACACTGAAGCTTTCTTT. Amino acid sequence: CASSSYQGWDTEAFF.

The rearrangement joins TRBV12-3 or TRBV12-4 to TRBJ1-1; 8 bases are shared with TRBD1. This CDR3 spans 14 amino acids. V gave up 3 bases and J gave up 3 bases; unmatched junction bases: 3. CDR3 nucleotides: TGTGCCAGCAGTTTCACAGGGGGAGACACTGAAGCTTTCTTT. Encoded protein: CASSFTGGDTEAFF.

This clonotype has at least ten counts. The CDR3 is CASKPTSTDTQYF. In DNA form, the CDR3 reads TGTGCCAGCAAGCCGACAAGCACAGATACGCAGTATTTT. The chain is built from TRBV2 and TRBJ2-3; no reliable D call. The CDR3 runs 13 residues. Trimming pared 7 bases from V and 0 bases from J, leaving 8 bases between. Per germline, CDR1 SNHLY and CDR2 FYNNEI.

This clonotype came up many times. V usage is TRBV12-3 or TRBV12-4 and J usage is TRBJ2-2, with TRBD2 as a possible D gene (5 bases). This CDR3 is 15 amino acids long. V shed 7 bases and J shed 5 bases, with 17 bases lying between them. CDR3 sequence: CASMRWASGTGELFF. The CDR3 DNA reads as TGTGCCAGCATGCGATGGGCCTCGGGAACCGGGGAGCTGTTTTTT.

The chain is built from TRBV7-3 and TRBJ2-7; TRBD1 agrees at 7 bases. Germline V CDR1 and CDR2: SGHTA, FQGTGA. J was trimmed by 2 bases and V by 0 bases; bases with no gene match: 4. The CDR3 covers 15 residues. The CDR3 DNA follows: TGTGCCAGCAGCTTAACAGGGGGCTCCCCCTACGAGCAGTACTTC. It specifies CASSLTGGSPYEQYF.

This clonotype has at least ten counts. At one boundary the junction diverges from the germline segment, which might be a read error. The V and J genes are TRBV6-1 and TRBJ1-5, with a tentative D call TRBD1 (6 bases). Germline CDR1 reads MNHNS; CDR2 reads SASEGT. The CDR3 is 14 amino acids. This chain's CDR3 is CAGRATGKGEPQHF. CDR3 nucleotide sequence: TGTGCCGGCAGGGCAACAGGGAAGGGTGAGCCCCAGCATTTT.

This clonotype was observed a handful of times. This rearrangement joins TRBV2 to TRBJ1-2, with 8 bases aligning to TRBD1. The ends lost 2 bases at V and 7 bases at J; junction bases unmatched: 9. Per germline, CDR1 SNHLY and CDR2 FYNNEI. This CDR3 is 15 amino acids long. This CDR3 reads CASSESLDRAFGYTF. As DNA, the CDR3 is TGTGCCAGCAGTGAAAGCTTGGACAGGGCCTTTGGCTACACCTTC.

This clonotype was picked up many times. The chain uses TRBV7-2 and TRBJ1-1, with unresolved D. The V end was cut by 5 bases, the J end by 10 bases, with 23 bases between. The germline V gene encodes CDR1 SGHTA and CDR2 FQGNSA. This CDR3 region has 15 residues. CDR3 bases: TGTGCCAGCAGCCCCCGCTGGGATAGTCGGGGTGTAGCTTTCTTT. This sequence encodes CASSPRWDSRGVAFF.

This clonotype was detected ten times or more. The chain is built from TRBV4-1 and TRBJ1-2; D call uncertain. The V and J ends lost 0 bases and 0 bases respectively, with 8 bases between them. Per the germline V gene, CDR1 is MGHRA and CDR2 is YSYEKL. The CDR3 runs 15 residues. The CDR3 reads CASSQDPDPNYGYTF. CDR3 coding DNA: TGCGCCAGCAGCCAAGATCCGGATCCTAACTATGGCTACACCTTC.

This chain connects TRBV6-2 or TRBV6-3 to TRBJ1-1; 10 nucleotides line up with TRBD1. Germline lookup yields CDR1 MNHEY and CDR2 SVGEGT. The length of the CDR3 is 17 residues. With 6 bases clipped from V and 4 bases from J, the junction kept 14 bases outside the gene matches. CDR3: CASSHPRFRDRGTEAFF. The CDR3 region has the DNA TGTGCCAGCAGCCATCCGAGGTTCCGGGACAGGGGCACTGAAGCTTTCTTT.

This clonotype has at least ten counts. V gene TRBV19 combines with J gene TRBJ1-1; TRBD1 agrees at 8 bases. The trim removed 6 bases at V and 6 bases at J, leaving 9 bases unmatched. Germline loops: CDR1 LNHDA, CDR2 SQIVND (reference sequence). The CDR3 loop spans 14 amino acids. CDR3 protein: CASSTTGELAEAFF. As DNA, the CDR3 is TGTGCCAGTAGCACGACAGGGGAGTTAGCTGAAGCTTTCTTT.

The V and J genes are TRBV19 and TRBJ2-2; a weak D match, TRBD1 (5 bases). The V end was cut by 7 bases, the J end by 7 bases, with 16 bases between. This CDR3 contains 14 residues. CDR1 is LNHDA, CDR2 SQIVND, per germline (reference sequence). CDR3 DNA: TGTGCCAGTAATCCATGGGATCAGGGCGGGGAGCTGTTTTTT. Its protein is CASNPWDQGGELFF.

The CDR3 DNA is TGTGCCAGCAGCGCTACTCTGACAGGCGTCTATGGCTACACCTTC. Amino acids: CASSATLTGVYGYTF. The rearrangement links TRBV6-1 to TRBJ1-2; perhaps TRBD1 as D (6 bases). The CDR3 has 15 residues. Germline loops: CDR1 MNHNS, CDR2 SASEGT. With 6 bases removed from V and 4 bases from J, the gap between germline ends came to 18 bases.

This clonotype has at least ten counts. The V call is TRBV27, the J call TRBJ1-1; 7 bases match TRBD1. The CDR3 totals 14 residues. V was pared by 6 bases and J by 4 bases, with 8 bases of the junction left unmatched. Germline V gene sequence: CDR1 MNHEY, CDR2 SMNVEV (reference sequence). The CDR3 loop reads CASRRGLEVTEAFF. The DNA of the CDR3 is TGTGCCAGCAGGAGGGGGCTAGAAGTCACTGAAGCTTTCTTT.